This is a list of T cell receptor beta chains from one sample in a study of T cell responses to AZD1222 COVID-19 vaccine. Using immunoSEQ multiplex PCR, the repertoire was profiled, and TCRdb retains in-frame clones only, with some absent. In the table there are fewer than 200,000 clones, just over 85% of which are singletons. The specimen was peripheral blood, collected on day 0 of AZD1222 vaccination. These receptors were collected from an adult in good health. CDR3s include the opening cysteine and the closing phenylalanine or tryptophan. Each record gives: V gene, J gene, CDR3 protein.

v_gene: TRBV28
j_gene: TRBJ1-2
CDR3aa: CASSFTYGGYTF

v_gene: TRBV7-6
j_gene: TRBJ2-7
CDR3aa: CASSLKPDSSYEQYF

v_gene: TRBV28
j_gene: TRBJ2-1
CDR3aa: CASSPGDRDHNEQFF

v_gene: TRBV5-3
j_gene: TRBJ1-1
CDR3aa: CARSAEDPQGTEAFF

v_gene: TRBV4-3
j_gene: TRBJ2-1
CDR3aa: CASSQGAGGPYNEQFF

v_gene: TRBV19
j_gene: TRBJ1-1
CDR3aa: CASNSPNGQLRAEAFF

v_gene: TRBV3-1/TRBV3-2
j_gene: TRBJ1-6
CDR3aa: CASSQGPNSPLHF

v_gene: TRBV7-9
j_gene: TRBJ1-1
CDR3aa: CASSFPGGTEAFF

v_gene: TRBV10-3
j_gene: TRBJ2-2
CDR3aa: CATVGGNTGELFF

v_gene: TRBV23-1
j_gene: TRBJ1-4
CDR3aa: CASSHLMDRGRNEKLFF